This T cell receptor beta chain originates from a study of blood T cell repertoires in COVID-19. Study-wide background: Specimens from acute and convalescent COVID-19 originated in the United States, Italy and Spain. PBMCs, B-cell-depleted T cells, or T cells were the source of the cDNA or gDNA that made up the material.

Original data processing: Reference gene primers were amplified, and this amplification served to estimate nucleated cell counts. Measured with immunoSEQ multiplex PCR; TCRdb has only the in-frame clones, and not every one. V, J and clone size are taken as reported in that table, and D and trimming were inferred from the DNA itself. The sample yields roughly 150,000 clones, 84% seen once. The CDR3 is 19 residues long. V lost 4 bases, J lost 0 bases, and 11 bases stayed unmatched. CDR1 LNHDA and CDR2 SQIVND come from the germline V gene (reference sequence). This clone was seen once. The specimen sequenced was peripheral blood. This TCR was sampled from an elderly woman with acute or convalescent COVID-19. The V and J genes are TRBV19 and TRBJ2-6; 8 nucleotides agree with TRBD1. CDR3 residues: CASSTLRQGTTSGANVLTF. CDR3 in DNA: TGTGCCAGTAGTACTCTTCGACAGGGGACAACCTCTGGGGCCAACGTCCTGACTTTC.